This T cell receptor beta chain emerged from a study of OX40 agonist ivuxolimab in advanced cancers. Study overall: Patients were treated with intravenous ivuxolimab, dosed at 0.01 to 10 mg/kg and infused every 2 weeks. Patients with hepatocellular carcinoma, melanoma, renal cell or head and neck cancer made up the dose-escalation patients. Whole-study findings and limits: Dosing at 0.1 to 3.0 mg/kg was accompanied by clonal expansion of CD4+ and CD8+ blood T cells by week 6.

The protocol was immunoSEQ multiplex PCR, while the TCRdb copy is restricted to in-frame clones and leaves out a portion. The table lists 80,000 or so clones, 75% to 90% of them singletons, with roughly 2.2% in the top ten. This CDR3 comprises 12 residues. Trimming removed 5 bases from V and 1 base from J, with 5 bases in between. Germline V gene data show CDR1 as MDHEN and CDR2 as SYDVKM. Blood got drawn at baseline, again on cycle 4 day 1, and then on cycle 7 day 1. Worth noting for this clone: Its antigen is still unknown.

The sequence derives from an adult with an advanced solid tumor such as melanoma, head and neck, liver or kidney cancer. This specimen consisted of CD4+ or CD8+ T cells sorted from blood, obtained in a trial of the OX40 agonist ivuxolimab. The chain is built from TRBV28 and TRBJ1-2; D ambiguous. Here the CDR3 DNA reads TGTGCCAGCAGTACCGTTAACTATGGCTACACCTTC. This translates into CASSTVNYGYTF.